These 28 T cell receptor beta chains were all obtained from the same sample, sequenced in a study of cytomegalovirus exposure and HLA in healthy donors. Use of 60 Vbeta and 13 Jbeta primers characterized the PCR. Sequencing was performed with immunoSEQ multiplex PCR; in TCRdb, only in-frame clones are kept and a portion is missing. The repertoire holds under 200,000 clones, with roughly 78% as singletons. Sequenced material: PBMCs. These receptors were taken from a man aged 40-50 years in good health and CMV-seronegative.

The CDR3: CASSITTGTNNEQFF. CDR3 nucleotides: TGTGCCAGTAGTATAACGACAGGGACGAACAATGAGCAGTTCTTC. The V call is TRBV19, the J call TRBJ2-1; TRBD1 matches 7 bases. This CDR3 is built from 15 residues. Unmatched junction bases numbered 6, after V lost 2 bases and J lost 5 bases. Germline CDR1 LNHDA, CDR2 SQIVND (reference sequence).

The J gene is TRBJ1-1, the V gene TRBV6-1, with a possible D match to TRBD1 (5 bases). V was trimmed by 3 bases and J by 3 bases, leaving 8 bases between them. The germline V gene has CDR1 MNHNS and CDR2 SASEGT. CDR3 length: 13 residues. Here the CDR3 DNA reads TGTGCCAGCAGTGAGGGGGACTACACTGAAGCTTTCTTT. The encoded protein is CASSEGDYTEAFF.

The chain recombines TRBV4-3 with TRBJ2-5, with TRBD2 matching over 8 bases. CDR3 size: 15 residues. Germline CDR1 and CDR2: LGHNA and YSLEER. V dropped 4 bases and J dropped 3; count of bases not matched to a gene: 7. The CDR3 DNA reads as TGCGCCAGCAGCCTTCGACTAGCGACTAAAGAGACCCAGTACTTC. It yields the protein CASSLRLATKETQYF.

This clone was recorded only once. The chain employs TRBV19 and TRBJ2-5; 9 nucleotides line up with TRBD1. The CDR3 has 14 residues. V lost 10 bases and J lost 5; bases outside the gene matches: 11. From germline, CDR1 is LNHDA and CDR2 SQIVND (reference sequence). CDR3 DNA: TGTGCCACCGGCCAGGGACAGGGCTCCGAGACCCAGTACTTC. Translation: CATGQGQGSETQYF.

The chain carries TRBV10-3 and TRBJ2-7, with TRBD2 matching 10 bases. The junction had 6 bases not matched to a gene; V was cut back by 10 bases and J by 0 bases. CDR1 is ENHRY, CDR2 SYGVKD, per germline. This CDR3 has 14 residues. In DNA form, the CDR3 reads TGTGCCACCTCTAGCGGGGGCAGCTCCTACGAGCAGTACTTC. Protein sequence: CATSSGGSSYEQYF.

The chain recombines TRBV4-1 with TRBJ2-3; TRBD2 aligns across 9 bases. The CDR3 spans 17 residues. Germline values: CDR1 MGHRA, CDR2 YSYEKL. J gave up 1 base and V 0 bases, and 5 bases lay outside the gene matches. The chain's CDR3 is CASSQDVASGGTDTQYF. In nucleotides, the CDR3 is TGCGCCAGCAGCCAAGATGTGGCTAGCGGGGGCACAGATACGCAGTATTTT.

The V call is TRBV18, the J call TRBJ2-5, with a tentative D call TRBD2 (5 bases). The CDR3 is made up of 13 amino acids. Germline values: CDR1 KGHSH, CDR2 LQKENI. The ends were cut back, 4 bases at V and 1 base at J, with 7 bases in the middle. This CDR3 is CASSLGLQETQYF. The CDR3 bases are TGTGCCAGCTCACTCGGACTCCAAGAGACCCAGTACTTC.

The rearrangement joins TRBV27 to TRBJ2-7; weak D call: TRBD1 (6 bases). The CDR3 consists of 15 residues. The germline V gene encodes CDR1 MNHEY and CDR2 SMNVEV (reference sequence). The V end was cut by 3 bases, the J end by 3 bases, with 15 bases between. The CDR3 DNA is TGTGCCAGCAGTTTGGGGCAGGGGTTCTTCTACGAGCAGTACTTC. Its translation is CASSLGQGFFYEQYF.

In this sample, this clone turned up once. The rearrangement links TRBV5-6 to TRBJ2-7; TRBD1 matches 7 bases. The J segment lost 0 bases and the V segment lost 4 bases, leaving 7 bases of the junction unmatched. Germline CDR1 is SGHDT and CDR2 is YYEEEE. This CDR3 region has 15 residues. The DNA of the CDR3 is TGTGCCAGCAGCCCTGGGGGACAGAGCTCCTACGAGCAGTACTTC. It yields the protein CASSPGGQSSYEQYF.

This clone occurred once. The V and J genes are TRBV5-1 and TRBJ2-4, with D uncertain. The CDR3 runs 15 residues. Germline loops: CDR1 SGHRS, CDR2 YFSETQ. The V gene lost 4 bases and the J gene lost 0 bases, with 11 bases spanning the gap. CDR3: CASSLPDLAKNIQYF. CDR3 DNA: TGCGCCAGCAGCCTTCCCGACTTAGCCAAAAACATTCAGTACTTC.

The CDR3 sequence is CASSTIGGSNEKLFF. The CDR3 nucleotides are TGTGCCAGCAGTACGATCGGCGGAAGTAATGAAAAACTGTTTTTT. The chain links TRBV28 to TRBJ1-4; D is unclear. The CDR3 has 15 amino acids. CDR1 is MDHEN and CDR2 is SYDVKM in the germline V gene. Trimming shortened V by 5 bases and J by 4 bases, and 14 bases separated the two germline ends.

In its sample, this clone was seen a few times. This chain uses TRBV7-8 with TRBJ2-3; 8 positions match TRBD2. CDR3 length equals 15 residues. Germline-derived CDR1 and CDR2 are SGHVS and FQNEAQ. Trimming at V came to 6 bases and at J to 1 base, leaving 6 bases not matched to a gene. CDR3 bases: TGTGCCAGCAGGAGCGGGAGAGTGGGCACAGATACGCAGTATTTT. It codes for CASRSGRVGTDTQYF.

This clone showed up just once. The chain couples TRBV27 to TRBJ1-2; D gene ambiguous. V was pared by 6 bases and J by 7 bases, with 12 bases between. CDR3 size: 12 residues. Germline CDR1 is MNHEY and CDR2 is SMNVEV (reference sequence). The CDR3 DNA follows: TGTGCCAGCAGCCGCCCGGGTCTTGGCTACACCTTC. Amino acids: CASSRPGLGYTF.

This clone was observed a single time. The chain carries TRBV5-4 and TRBJ2-1, with D maybe TRBD2 (6 bases). The CDR3 is made up of 13 amino acids. Trimming pared 5 bases from V and 6 bases from J, leaving 12 bases between. In germline, CDR1 is SGHNT, CDR2 YYREEE (reference sequence). The CDR3 DNA is TGTGCCAGCAGTACGACTAGGGTCAATGAGCAGTTCTTC. This gives the protein CASSTTRVNEQFF.

The J gene is TRBJ2-7, the V gene TRBV6-5; 11 nucleotides match TRBD1. The CDR3 spans 14 residues. The germline V gene has CDR1 MNHEY and CDR2 SVGAGI. The V gene end was trimmed by 6 bases and the J gene end by 6 bases; junction bases not matched to a gene: 7. The CDR3 nucleotides are TGTGCCAGCAGCCAGAGGACAGGGGGCGGCGAGCAGTACTTC. It yields the protein CASSQRTGGGEQYF.

On this clone itself: Different DNA sequences within this sample yield the same CDR3. The rearrangement joins TRBV6-1 to TRBJ2-7, with unresolved D. Germline V CDR1 and CDR2: MNHNS, SASEGT. V was cut by 5 bases and J by 0 bases, with 2 bases left in between. CDR3 length: 11 amino acids. The CDR3 sequence: CASSRSYEQYF. The CDR3 DNA reads as TGTGCCAGCAGTCGCTCCTACGAGCAGTACTTC.

This clone appeared once. The chain recombines TRBV29-1 with TRBJ2-5; TRBD2 matches at 8 bases. J was trimmed by 5 bases and V by 6 bases; bases with no gene match: 8. This CDR3 is 13 amino acids long. Germline CDR1 SQVTM, CDR2 ANQGSEA. DNA for the CDR3: TGCAGCGTAGCCAGCGGGAGTTGGGAGACCCAGTACTTC. This encodes CSVASGSWETQYF. The full variable domain, its missing parts supplied by reference TRBV29-1 and TRBJ2-5, is SAVISQKPSRDICQRGTSLTIQCQVDSQVTMMFWYRQQPGQSLTLIATANQGSEATYESGFVIDKFPISRPNLTFSTLTVSNMSPEDSSIYLCSVASGSWETQYFGPGTRLLVL.

The chain combines TRBV19 with TRBJ2-1; D not certain. Germline values: CDR1 LNHDA, CDR2 SQIVND (reference sequence). The CDR3 has 15 amino acids. V was shortened by 1 base and J by 9 bases, with 16 bases between the two germline ends. The CDR3: CASSIGSLLVGEQFF. In DNA form, the CDR3 reads TGTGCCAGTAGTATAGGTTCCCTATTGGTCGGTGAGCAGTTCTTC.

The rearrangement uses TRBV5-6 and TRBJ2-1, with 7 bases fitting TRBD2. The germline gives CDR1 SGHDT, CDR2 YYEEEE. V was clipped by 3 bases and J by 4 bases; unmatched bases: 13. The CDR3 extends over 17 amino acids. The CDR3 loop is CASSSNPFRDYYNEQFF. CDR3 coding DNA: TGTGCCAGCAGCTCGAACCCTTTCCGGGACTATTACAATGAGCAGTTCTTC.

The chain joins TRBV7-9 to TRBJ2-7; unclear D gene. Germline V gene data show CDR1 as SEHNR and CDR2 as FQNEAQ (reference sequence). The CDR3 totals 15 residues. Trimming shortened V by 5 bases and J by 3 bases, and 17 bases separated the two germline ends. The CDR3 DNA is TGTGCCAGCAGCCGATCCGATGGGCCGATCTACGAGCAGTACTTC. Translating gives CASSRSDGPIYEQYF.

The CDR3, as DNA: TGTGCCATCAGCGCCCGCCATGAGATAGCGGACATCTCCTACGAGCAGTACTTC. This encodes CAISARHEIADISYEQYF. The chain employs TRBV10-3 and TRBJ2-7, with D possibly matching TRBD2 (6 bases). Between the trimmed V and J ends, which lost 6 bases and 0 bases, there was a span of 24 bases. Germline assignment: CDR1 ENHRY and CDR2 SYGVKD. This CDR3 is built from 18 residues.

This sequence joins TRBV14 and TRBJ2-1; D gene uncertain. Germline loops: CDR1 SGHDN, CDR2 FVKESK. CDR3 length equals 17 residues. The ends were cut back, 1 base at V and 0 bases at J, with 13 bases in the middle. The CDR3 loop is CASSQGTASSSYNEQFF. The CDR3 DNA reads as TGTGCCAGCAGCCAAGGCACTGCGTCGAGCTCCTACAATGAGCAGTTCTTC.

V is TRBV6-5 and J is TRBJ2-7, with D tentatively TRBD1 (6 bases). Germline-derived CDR1 and CDR2 are MNHEY and SVGAGI. This CDR3 comprises 12 residues. V lost 2 bases to trimming and J lost 6 bases, with 8 bases between them. The CDR3 coding sequence is TGTGCCAGCAGTTACAGAGGGGGCGAGCAGTACTTC. This sequence encodes CASSYRGGEQYF.

This clone was recorded only once. The V gene is TRBV10-3, the J gene TRBJ2-1, with D possibly being TRBD2 (5 bases). With 5 bases removed from V and 5 bases from J, the gap between germline ends came to 19 bases. The CDR3 contains 16 residues. Germline V gene data show CDR1 as ENHRY and CDR2 as SYGVKD. The CDR3 nucleotides are TGTGCCATCAGTCCACGACTGAGCGGTGGCAACAATGAGCAGTTCTTC. This codes for CAISPRLSGGNNEQFF.

The chain employs TRBV11-1 and TRBJ2-5; a weak D match, TRBD2 (6 bases). CDR3 length: 14 amino acids. Germline V gene sequence: CDR1 SGHAT, CDR2 FQDESV (reference sequence). V gave up 5 bases and J gave up 5 bases, with 15 bases separating them. The CDR3 DNA reads as TGTGCCAGCAGCGCCGGAGGGCGGGCGGAGACCCAGTACTTC. This translates into CASSAGGRAETQYF. Full variable domain (missing parts from reference TRBV11-1 and TRBJ2-5): EAEVAQSPRYKITEKSQAVAFWCDPISGHATLYWYRQILGQGPELLVQFQDESVVDDSQLPKDRFSAERLKGVDSTLKIQPAELGDSAMYLCASSAGGRAETQYFGPGTRLLVL.

The sample holds a few counts of this clone. The rearrangement uses TRBV2 and TRBJ2-7, with 9 bases lining up with TRBD1. This CDR3 has 14 residues. Per the germline V gene, CDR1 is SNHLY and CDR2 is FYNNEI. V was pared by 3 bases and J by 2 bases, with 2 bases of the junction left unmatched. The CDR3 DNA follows: TGTGCCAGCAGTGACACAGGGGGCACCTACGAGCAGTACTTC. Translating gives CASSDTGGTYEQYF.

A few counts support this clone. The genes are TRBV29-1 and TRBJ2-7; the D gene is possibly TRBD1 (8 bases). The V gene lost 5 bases and the J gene lost 5 bases, with 13 bases spanning the gap. The CDR3 is 12 amino acids. CDR1 is SQVTM, CDR2 ANQGSEA, per germline. CDR3 in amino acids: CSVITGGDEQYF. The CDR3 nucleotides read TGCAGCGTTATAACAGGGGGGGACGAGCAGTACTTC.

The V gene is TRBV5-6, the J gene TRBJ2-1, with 10 bases matching TRBD2. Germline V gene data show CDR1 as SGHDT and CDR2 as YYEEEE. Germline trimming cut 3 bases from V and 8 bases from J; bases unmatched to any gene: 8. The CDR3 is 15 amino acids. The CDR3 here is CASSSLAGVKHEQFF. CDR3 coding DNA: TGTGCCAGCAGCTCGCTAGCGGGAGTTAAGCATGAGCAGTTCTTC.